The clone carrying this T cell receptor beta chain has a handful of counts. Its antigen is still unknown. These data are taken from a study of beta chain features in type 1 diabetes. Study conclusions and caveats: A definitive answer on HLA type influencing TCRB rearrangement was not reached here. Within each of all four CD4+ subsets, Type 1 diabetes patients had TCRB CDR3s that were moderately but significantly shorter.

The CDR3 extends over 14 amino acids. V lost 1 base, J lost 2 bases, and 9 bases lay in between. CDR1 is SGHRS and CDR2 is YFSETQ in the germline V gene. Expressed TCRB transcripts were sequenced, since all the RNA that had been isolated was reverse transcribed. Repertoires were generated with immunoSEQ multiplex PCR, while TCRdb's copy carries only in-frame clones and drops some. The table has some 350,000 clones, 9.6% seen once. Central memory, naive, regulatory and stem cell-like memory CD4+ cells were sorted by CD45RO/CCR7/CD25/CD127/CD95/CD27. Every sorted population was more than 95% pure. The chain combines TRBV5-1 with TRBJ1-1; D perhaps matches TRBD1 (6 bases). Sequencing was performed on central memory CD4+ T cells from blood. The source is a young man with type 1 diabetes. CDR3 residues: CASSLPGANTEAFF. The CDR3 coding sequence is TGCGCCAGCAGCTTGCCGGGGGCAAACACTGAAGCTTTCTTT.